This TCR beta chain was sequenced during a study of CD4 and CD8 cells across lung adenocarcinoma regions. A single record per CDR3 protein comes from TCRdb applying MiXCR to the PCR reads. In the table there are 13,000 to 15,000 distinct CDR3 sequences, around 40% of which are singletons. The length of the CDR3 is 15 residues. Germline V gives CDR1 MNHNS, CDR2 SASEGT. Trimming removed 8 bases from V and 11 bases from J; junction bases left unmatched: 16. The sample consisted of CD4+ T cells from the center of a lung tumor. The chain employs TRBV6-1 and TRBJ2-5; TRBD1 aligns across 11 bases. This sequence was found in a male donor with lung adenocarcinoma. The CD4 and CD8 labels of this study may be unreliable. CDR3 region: CASGTGGHLVDTQYF. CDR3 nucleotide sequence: TGTGCCAGCGGGACAGGGGGGCACTTGGTAGACACGCAGTACTTC.